This T cell receptor (beta chain) was documented in a study of T cell responses to AZD1222 COVID-19 vaccine. The study's findings and limits: Sampling that yielded the repertoires occurred only after the peak T cell response. The donor group comprised mostly white British people and more females; the analysis possibly underestimated clonal diversity. Spike-wide vaccine-associated CD4 TCRs dominated at 160-218 and 743-854.

The CDR3 sequence is 15 residues long. V lost 1 base to trimming and J lost 8 bases, with 17 bases between them. Germline V gene lookup returns CDR1 MNHNS and CDR2 SASEGT. Worth noting for this clone: Its antigen remains unidentified.

Profiling relied on immunoSEQ multiplex PCR, and the TCRdb table lists in-frame clones only, not all of them. The sample has about 130,000 clones, more than 85% seen once. The specimen was peripheral blood, collected 28 days after the second AZD1222 dose. The receptor's source is an adult who received the AZD1222 COVID-19 vaccine. The rearrangement links TRBV6-1 to TRBJ1-2; tentative D call: TRBD1 (6 bases). The CDR3 DNA reads TGTGCCAGCAGTGAAGGCGCAGGGGCATCGGGCGGCTACACCTTC. It specifies CASSEGAGASGGYTF.